The 14 T cell receptor beta chains listed next were all sequenced from one sample in a study of Ad26.COV2.S vaccination and SARS-CoV-2 variants. The repertoire was sequenced with immunoSEQ multiplex PCR; TCRdb's copy has only in-frame clones and lacks some. The table has approximately 400,000 clones, just over 90% seen once. The source was peripheral blood, collected after recovery from COVID-19. Source of these receptors: a human donor who had recovered from COVID-19.

The chain recombines TRBV6-5 with TRBJ2-1; D is uncertain. Trimming pared 7 bases from V and 6 bases from J, leaving 13 bases between. The V gene's germline CDR1 is MNHEY and CDR2 SVGAGI. The CDR3 is 13 residues long. The CDR3 DNA reads as TGTGCCAGCACCAAAATGGCTACCAATGAGCAGTTCTTC. Amino acids: CASTKMATNEQFF.

The chain uses TRBV29-1 and TRBJ1-2, with D uncertain. The CDR3 contains 13 residues. Germline assignment: CDR1 SQVTM and CDR2 ANQGSEA. The V end was cut by 0 bases, the J end by 8 bases, with 13 bases between. The CDR3 nucleotides are TGCAGCGTTGAAGATCCATCGTTAAAAGGCTACACCTTC. This gives the protein CSVEDPSLKGYTF.

The rearrangement links TRBV6-2 or TRBV6-3 to TRBJ2-7; possibly TRBD1 or TRBD2 for D (5 bases each). Germline assignment: CDR1 MNHEY and CDR2 SVGEGT. V lost 4 bases and J lost 5, with 9 bases in between. The CDR3 sequence is 12 residues long. The CDR3 DNA reads as TGTGCCAGCAGTTGGGACCTCCACGAGCAGTACTTC. Translated, it gives CASSWDLHEQYF.

The chain is built from TRBV10-3 and TRBJ2-6; D is perhaps TRBD1 or TRBD2 (6 bases each). V lost 3 bases to trimming and J lost 2 bases, with 17 bases between them. Germline V CDR1 and CDR2: ENHRY, SYGVKD. This CDR3 contains 18 residues. The CDR3 spells CAISELRRGSAGANVLTF. CDR3 coding DNA: TGTGCCATCAGTGAACTGAGGAGGGGGTCTGCTGGGGCCAACGTCCTGACTTTC.

The V call is TRBV4-3, the J call TRBJ1-4; possible D gene TRBD1, 6 bases. The V and J ends lost 1 base and 8 bases respectively, with 14 bases between them. The CDR3 consists of 15 residues. CDR1 and CDR2 (germline): LGHNA, YSLEER. The CDR3 loop is CASSQATGGWEKLFF. The CDR3 nucleotides are TGCGCCAGCAGCCAAGCCACGGGGGGCTGGGAAAAACTGTTTTTT.

V gene TRBV6-5 combines with J gene TRBJ1-5; 8 nucleotides align to TRBD1. The V segment lost 9 bases and the J segment 13 bases; nucleotides outside the gene matches: 8. Germline V gene sequence: CDR1 MNHEY, CDR2 SVGAGI. The CDR3 is made up of 11 amino acids. In DNA form, the CDR3 reads TGTGCCAGTACCTTTCGGGACAGGCAGCATTTT. Its translation is CASTFRDRQHF.

The chain couples TRBV5-1 to TRBJ1-1, with D hard to call. This CDR3 is 12 amino acids long. Trimming took 2 bases from V and 4 from J, leaving 6 bases between them. The germline V gene encodes CDR1 SGHRS and CDR2 YFSETQ. CDR3 bases: TGCGCCAGCAGCTTAGATGGCACTGAAGCTTTCTTT. Protein product: CASSLDGTEAFF.

The J gene is TRBJ2-5, the V gene TRBV5-1; 11 nucleotides align to TRBD1. Germline CDR1 is SGHRS and CDR2 is YFSETQ. This CDR3 has 17 amino acids. Trimming took 0 bases from V and 2 from J; bases not matched to a gene: 6. The CDR3 loop is CASSLGPGQGGQETQYF. Written as DNA, the CDR3 is TGCGCCAGCAGCTTGGGTCCGGGACAGGGGGGACAAGAGACCCAGTACTTC.

V is TRBV27 and J is TRBJ1-1; 10 nucleotides agree with TRBD1. V shed 5 bases, J shed 10 bases, and the junction held 13 bases outside the gene matches. This CDR3 region has 15 residues. Germline CDR1 and CDR2: MNHEY and SMNVEV (reference sequence). The CDR3 bases are TGTGCCAGCAGTCCGACAGGGGGCGAAGGTGGTGGAGCTTTCTTT. Its protein product is CASSPTGGEGGGAFF.

The rearrangement uses TRBV30 and TRBJ1-1; D is unresolved. Germline V CDR1 and CDR2: GTSNPN, SVGIG (reference sequence). The CDR3 loop spans 15 amino acids. Trimming left V 0 bases short and J 2 bases short, with 13 bases between. The CDR3 region has the DNA TGTGCCTGGAGTGTAATTCCTGGAAAAAACACTGAAGCTTTCTTT. Encoded protein: CAWSVIPGKNTEAFF.

The chain carries TRBV19 and TRBJ2-3, with D perhaps matching TRBD1 or TRBD2 (5 bases each). Germline-derived CDR1 and CDR2 are LNHDA and SQIVND (reference sequence). CDR3 length: 14 residues. Trimming took 3 bases from V and 3 from J, leaving 10 bases between them. The CDR3 sequence is CASSIGGGTDTQYF. CDR3 bases: TGTGCCAGTAGTATCGGTGGGGGAACAGATACGCAGTATTTT.

J is TRBJ2-1 and V is TRBV3-1 (or the pseudogene TRBV3-2), with 11 bases lining up with TRBD2. V trimming: 4 bases; J trimming: 4 bases; junction bases outside the gene matches: 6. CDR3 length equals 16 residues. Germline CDR1 reads LGHDT; CDR2 reads YNNKEL (reference sequence). The CDR3 reads CASSPLAGGLYNEQFF. For the CDR3, the DNA is TGTGCCAGCAGCCCTCTAGCGGGGGGCTTATACAATGAGCAGTTCTTC.

The chain links TRBV25-1 to TRBJ2-6; no clear D gene. Germline loops: CDR1 MGHDK, CDR2 SYGVNS. Trimming removed 1 base from V and 4 bases from J, with 2 bases in between. This CDR3 is built from 13 residues. The CDR3 DNA reads as TGTGCCAGCAGTGAATGGGGGGCCAACGTCCTGACTTTC. This gives the protein CASSEWGANVLTF.

V gene TRBV6-2 or TRBV6-3 combines with J gene TRBJ2-2, with no clear D. This CDR3 has 15 residues. The germline V gene encodes CDR1 MNHEY and CDR2 SVGEGT. V lost 1 base, J lost 6 bases, and 12 bases lay in between. The CDR3 loop reads CASSYFGRVAGELFF. The DNA of the CDR3 is TGTGCCAGCAGTTACTTCGGGCGTGTGGCCGGGGAGCTGTTTTTT.